In its sample, the clone carrying this T cell receptor beta chain was seen many times. The antigen is not known. Trimming cost V 0 bases and J 9 bases; bases outside gene matches: 12. Germline CDR1 is SGHRS and CDR2 is YFSETQ. This CDR3 spans 16 amino acids. The source of the sample is a study of regulatory T cells in long-lasting Graves disease. Whole-study findings and limits: For persistent Graves' patients, TCR diversity was lower than for newly diagnosed ones. Blood alone, not thyroid tissue, was studied.

Documented time point: newly diagnosed GD, antithyroid drugs for less than 3 months. Following extraction of RNA from PBMCs, that RNA was used to make the TCR library. Arm-PCR of CDR3 regions with iRepertoire HTBI primers generated TCR beta libraries. TCRdb reprocessed the multiplex PCR reads with MiXCR, giving one entry per CDR3 protein. The sample consists of about 320,000 distinct CDR3 sequences, roughly 18% of them appearing once. Here the sequenced sample was peripheral blood mononuclear cells (PBMCs), taken at new diagnosis, from a patient treated with antithyroid drugs. This TCR was recovered from a female donor with Graves disease. V gene TRBV5-1 combines with J gene TRBJ2-7, with TRBD2 matching 10 bases. CDR3 DNA sequence: TGCGCCAGCAGCTTGGATCCTAGCGGGAGCACCCCGAGGCAGTACTTC. Its translation is CASSLDPSGSTPRQYF.